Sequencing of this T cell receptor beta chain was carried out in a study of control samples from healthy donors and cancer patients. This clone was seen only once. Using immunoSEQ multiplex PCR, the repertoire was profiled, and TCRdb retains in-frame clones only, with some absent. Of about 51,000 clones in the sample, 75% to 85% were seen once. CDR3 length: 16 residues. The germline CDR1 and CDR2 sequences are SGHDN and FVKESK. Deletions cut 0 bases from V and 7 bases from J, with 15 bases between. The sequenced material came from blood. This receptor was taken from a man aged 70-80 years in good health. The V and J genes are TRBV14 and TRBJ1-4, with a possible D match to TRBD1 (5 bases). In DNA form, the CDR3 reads TGTGCCAGCAGCCAAGATGCCTTCGGGGCTGGTGAAAAACTGTTTTTT. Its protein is CASSQDAFGAGEKLFF.